These 14 T cell receptor beta chains share one sample of origin, sequenced in a study of cytomegalovirus exposure and HLA in healthy donors (dated by TCRdb to about 2017). The library was prepared using the immunoSEQ multiplex PCR assay. The multiplex PCR relied on a mix of 60 forward primers for TCR Vbeta segments and 13 reverse primers for TCR Jbeta segments. The source is immuneACCESS, and TCRdb retained only in-frame sequences with V and J called. Part of the clones is not carried over; for the studies checked, unresolved V genes explain less than half of this, and the remainder is unexplained. A total of 30,000 to 40,000 clones appear in this sample, about four fifths of them only once. Approximately 8.5% of the sample rests with the top ten. Specimen: PBMCs. All receptors come from a woman in her 40s in good health and CMV-seronegative.

CDR3 protein: CASSPRSGNEQFF. The CDR3 DNA reads TGTGCCAGCAGCCCCCGGTCGGGCAATGAGCAGTTCTTC. The chain carries TRBV9 and TRBJ2-1; D uncertain. Trimming took off 4 bases at V and 6 bases at J, with 11 bases between the two ends. Per the germline V gene, CDR1 is SGDLS and CDR2 is YYNGEE. The CDR3 runs to 13 residues. Together with reference TRBV9 and TRBJ2-1, the CDR3 gives the full variable domain: DSGVTQTPKHLITATGQRVTLRCSPRSGDLSVYWYQQSLDQGLQFLIQYYNGEERAKGNILERFSAQQFPDLHSELNLSSLELGDSALYFCASSPRSGNEQFFGPGTRLTVL.

The chain has TRBV6-5 and TRBJ2-7; D is perhaps TRBD1 (6 bases). Germline lookup yields CDR1 MNHEY and CDR2 SVGAGI. With 2 bases removed from V and 2 bases from J, the gap between germline ends came to 13 bases. The CDR3 consists of 15 residues. In DNA, the CDR3 is TGTGCCAGCAGTTACAACAGGGACGTTCCCTACGAGCAGTACTTC. Its translation is CASSYNRDVPYEQYF.

This clone was seen only a few times. The chain uses TRBV20-1 and TRBJ1-2, with a tentative D call TRBD1 (6 bases). This CDR3 contains 11 residues. Per germline, CDR1 DFQATT and CDR2 SNEGSKA (reference sequence). Deletions cut 6 bases from V and 6 bases from J, with 11 bases between. The CDR3 sequence is CSALGGHGYTF. The CDR3 region has the DNA TGCAGTGCGCTGGGGGGGCATGGCTACACCTTC.

The J gene is TRBJ1-5, the V gene TRBV6-5; 9 positions agree with TRBD1. CDR1 and CDR2 from the germline V gene are MNHEY and SVGAGI. The V and J ends lost 0 bases and 6 bases, in that order; junction bases with no gene match: 6. CDR3 size: 16 residues. CDR3 nucleotides: TGTGCCAGCAGTTACTCGGGGACAGGGAGAGGTCAGCCCCAGCATTTT. Translating it yields CASSYSGTGRGQPQHF.

This sequence joins TRBV11-2 and TRBJ1-3; no definite D call. Trimming left V 1 base short and J 0 bases short, with 10 bases between. Germline CDR1 and CDR2: SGHAT and FQNNGV. This CDR3 comprises 16 residues. The CDR3 loop is CASSLGGSYSGNTIYF. The CDR3 nucleotides read TGTGCCAGCAGCTTAGGCGGCAGCTACTCTGGAAACACCATATATTTT.

This chain links TRBV19 with TRBJ2-3; maybe TRBD2 (6 bases). The germline V and J ends were trimmed by 3 bases and 6 bases, with 16 bases remaining between them. The germline gives CDR1 LNHDA, CDR2 SQIVND (reference sequence). The CDR3 totals 15 residues. The CDR3 is CASSIGGYEVDTQYF. As DNA, the CDR3 is TGTGCCAGTAGTATTGGGGGGTACGAAGTTGATACGCAGTATTTT.

The chain uses TRBV7-2 and TRBJ2-3; 11 nucleotides agree with TRBD2. The ends lost 1 base at V and 2 bases at J; junction bases unmatched: 8. Germline V lookup: CDR1 SGHTA, CDR2 FQGNSA. The CDR3 covers 18 residues. Written as DNA, the CDR3 is TGTGCCAGCAGCTTAGTTGCACTAGCGGGGGTCTCCACAGATACGCAGTATTTT. It translates to CASSLVALAGVSTDTQYF.

This sequence joins TRBV19 and TRBJ1-1; a possible D gene is TRBD1 (5 bases). The V and J ends lost 7 bases and 0 bases respectively, with 15 bases between them. The germline V gene encodes CDR1 LNHDA and CDR2 SQIVND (reference sequence). The CDR3 consists of 15 residues. The CDR3 coding sequence is TGTGCCAGTAAATTTATTTCCAGGGTGAACACTGAAGCTTTCTTT. Translating it yields CASKFISRVNTEAFF.

The V gene is TRBV5-1, the J gene TRBJ1-1, with a tentative D call TRBD1 (5 bases). Trimming stripped 4 bases from V and 4 bases from J, with 20 bases between. The CDR3 runs 16 residues. CDR1 and CDR2 from the germline V gene are SGHRS and YFSETQ. In DNA form, the CDR3 reads TGCGCCAGCAGCCCCGGAATTGGGGCGGCCTCCACTGAAGCTTTCTTT. It yields the protein CASSPGIGAASTEAFF.

This clone was counted between two and nine times. The genes are TRBV2 and TRBJ1-1; D is possibly TRBD1 (5 bases). In germline, CDR1 is SNHLY, CDR2 FYNNEI. The germline V and J ends were trimmed by 5 bases and 4 bases, with 14 bases remaining between them. The CDR3 runs 14 residues. The CDR3 sequence is CASSFGGIGTEAFF. CDR3 coding DNA: TGTGCCAGCAGTTTCGGGGGGATAGGCACTGAAGCTTTCTTT.

The CDR3 sequence is CASSQDLTGNQPQHF. CDR3 nucleotide sequence: TGCGCCAGCAGCCAAGACCTTACGGGAAATCAGCCCCAGCATTTT. V usage is TRBV4-3 and J usage is TRBJ1-5; no clear D gene. V lost 0 bases, J lost 4 bases, and 10 bases lay in between. Germline CDR1 is LGHNA and CDR2 is YSLEER. This CDR3 region has 15 residues.

This clone has more than one count but fewer than ten. The genes are TRBV5-1 and TRBJ1-4; the D is unclear. Germline CDR1 reads SGHRS; CDR2 reads YFSETQ. This CDR3 comprises 13 residues. Trimming stripped 3 bases from V and 0 bases from J, with 3 bases between. The CDR3 DNA sequence: TGCGCCAGCAGCTCAGCAACTAATGAAAAACTGTTTTTT. Amino acids: CASSSATNEKLFF.

This chain links TRBV7-2 with TRBJ1-1; D is possibly TRBD1 (6 bases). Trimming left V 5 bases short and J 0 bases short, with 16 bases between. The CDR3 has 16 amino acids. Per the germline V gene, CDR1 is SGHTA and CDR2 is FQGNSA. CDR3: CASSHPSTGMNTEAFF. The CDR3 DNA sequence: TGTGCCAGCAGCCACCCTTCCACAGGGATGAACACTGAAGCTTTCTTT.

V usage is TRBV7-9 and J usage is TRBJ2-5, with TRBD2 as a possible D gene (6 bases). V gave up 6 bases and J gave up 2 bases, with 13 bases separating them. Germline values: CDR1 SEHNR, CDR2 FQNEAQ (reference sequence). The length of the CDR3 is 14 residues. The DNA for the CDR3 is TGTGCCAGCAGTTCCCCCGGGGGACAAGAGACCCAGTACTTC. Its translation: CASSSPGGQETQYF.